Presented here are 32 T cell receptor beta chains from one specimen sequenced in a study of blood T cells in healthy people across ages. The second PCR ran about 6 to 12 cycles with a sample-barcoded 5' primer and J-beta primers. TCRdb reprocessed the 5' RACE reads via MiXCR and lists one record per CDR3 protein. The data show some 690,000 distinct CDR3 sequences, 20% to 25% seen once. Sequencing was performed on blood. Every receptor here comes from a man aged 65 to 79 in good health.

The chain couples TRBV6-2 or TRBV6-3 to TRBJ2-3; weak D call: TRBD1 (5 bases). The V end lost 2 bases, the J end lost 2 bases, and 11 bases lay between the germline ends. The length of the CDR3 is 15 residues. The V gene's germline CDR1 is MNHEY and CDR2 SVGEGT. CDR3 bases: TGTGCCAGCAGTTACGGGGCAGGTTCCACAGATACGCAGTATTTT. It yields the protein CASSYGAGSTDTQYF.

This clonotype occurred a few times. The chain employs TRBV12-3 or TRBV12-4 and TRBJ1-4; D is undetermined. Trimming took 6 bases from V and 7 from J, leaving 9 bases between them. The CDR3 is 12 residues long. CDR3 DNA: TGTGCCAGCAGACCAGAAACTGAAAAACTGTTTTTT. Translation gives CASRPETEKLFF.

The V gene is TRBV19, the J gene TRBJ1-2; maybe TRBD1 (6 bases). Germline CDR1 is LNHDA and CDR2 is SQIVND (reference sequence). Trimming pared 3 bases from V and 4 bases from J, leaving 15 bases between. The CDR3 length is 15 residues. CDR3 nucleotides: TGTGCCAGTAGTATCGGGACACCACCGTCCTATGGCTACACCTTC. Translation: CASSIGTPPSYGYTF.

The rearrangement links TRBV5-1 to TRBJ2-5, with no clear D. Germline V gene data show CDR1 as SGHRS and CDR2 as YFSETQ. The CDR3 consists of 15 residues. The ends were cut back, 0 bases at V and 4 bases at J, with 13 bases in the middle. The CDR3 region has the DNA TGCGCCAGCAGCTTGGTAGCACTGGGTGGAGAGACCCAGTACTTC. Translating it yields CASSLVALGGETQYF.

In its sample, this clonotype was seen a few times. The rearrangement links TRBV20-1 to TRBJ1-2; 7 positions match TRBD1. The CDR3 runs to 14 residues. V lost 6 bases and J lost 2; bases outside the gene matches: 9. Germline V gene data show CDR1 as DFQATT and CDR2 as SNEGSKA (reference sequence). In DNA form, the CDR3 reads TGCAGTGCCCTCAAGGGGGCGACCAACTATGGCTACACCTTC. Protein: CSALKGATNYGYTF.

The rearrangement uses TRBV24-1 and TRBJ2-1; 7 nucleotides match TRBD2. V was clipped by 5 bases and J by 4 bases; unmatched bases: 10. The CDR3 is made up of 16 amino acids. CDR1 is KGHDR and CDR2 is SFDVKD in the germline V gene. In DNA, the CDR3 is TGTGCCACCAGTGGTGGAGCGGGGATAGAATACAATGAGCAGTTCTTC. It specifies CATSGGAGIEYNEQFF.

The chain employs TRBV20-1 and TRBJ2-2; D perhaps matches TRBD1 (5 bases). The CDR3 runs to 14 residues. Germline V CDR1 and CDR2: DFQATT, SNEGSKA (reference sequence). V was shortened by 6 bases and J by 2 bases, with 13 bases between the two germline ends. The CDR3 protein is CSANPQGNTGELFF. In DNA, the CDR3 is TGCAGTGCAAATCCCCAGGGCAACACCGGGGAGCTGTTTTTT.

As concerns this clonotype: The junction does not match germline at one end; this may be a read error. This chain uses TRBV5-6 with TRBJ2-2, with TRBD1 as a possible D gene (5 bases). Germline CDR1 reads SGHDT; CDR2 reads YYEEEE. The CDR3 covers 14 residues. The CDR3 region is CANSSPRTPGELFF. DNA for the CDR3: TGTGCCAACAGCTCCCCTAGGACACCCGGGGAGCTGTTTTTT.

CDR3 nucleotide sequence: TGCAGTGCTAGAGAGGTGGGCGGGGCCCGCATATACAATGAGCAGTTCTTC. It translates to CSAREVGGARIYNEQFF. The chain uses TRBV20-1 and TRBJ2-1, with TRBD2 as a possible D gene (6 bases). This CDR3 has 17 residues. Germline V gives CDR1 DFQATT, CDR2 SNEGSKA (reference sequence). V was cut by 0 bases and J by 4 bases, with 19 bases left in between.

At least ten counts were recorded for this clonotype. This chain joins TRBV7-2 and TRBJ1-2; D is ambiguous. Germline V gene lookup returns CDR1 SGHTA and CDR2 FQGNSA. There are 15 residues in the CDR3. V was shortened by 3 bases and J by 4 bases, with 15 bases between the two germline ends. DNA of the CDR3: TGTGCCAGCAGCTTTTTTAGGGAGTGGGGCTATGGCTACACCTTC. This encodes CASSFFREWGYGYTF.

V gene TRBV12-5 combines with J gene TRBJ1-4; no clear D gene. V was cut by 5 bases and J by 7 bases, with 11 bases left in between. Germline V lookup: CDR1 LGHNT, CDR2 FRNRAP. This CDR3 contains 13 residues. Here the CDR3 reads CASGPPTGEKLFF. The CDR3 DNA sequence: TGTGCTAGTGGTCCCCCTACGGGTGAAAAACTGTTTTTT.

The rearrangement uses TRBV7-6 and TRBJ2-7; D unclear. The CDR3 is 14 residues long. Germline V gene data show CDR1 as SGHVS and CDR2 as FNYEAQ. V shed 5 bases and J shed 6 bases, with 17 bases lying between them. The CDR3 loop is CASSDNLRDSEQYF. The CDR3 DNA reads as TGTGCCAGCAGCGATAACCTCCGAGACTCCGAGCAGTACTTC.

This clonotype came up a few times. This chain links TRBV20-1 with TRBJ2-7; D may correspond to TRBD1 or TRBD2 (5 bases each). Germline V lookup: CDR1 DFQATT, CDR2 SNEGSKA (reference sequence). V lost 3 bases and J 7 bases, leaving 19 bases between the germline ends. This CDR3 has 14 amino acids. Written as DNA, the CDR3 is TGCAGTGCTAGGCAACCGGGACCGCAGGGAGAGCAGTACTTC. Residues: CSARQPGPQGEQYF.

This clonotype appeared a few times. The genes are TRBV11-2 and TRBJ2-3; no reliable D call. The CDR3 spans 13 residues. The germline gives CDR1 SGHAT, CDR2 FQNNGV. V was pared by 4 bases and J by 0 bases, with 5 bases between. The CDR3 DNA follows: TGTGCCAGCAGCTCGGCTAGCACAGATACGCAGTATTTT. Its translation: CASSSASTDTQYF.

The rearrangement links TRBV20-1 to TRBJ2-5; D gene unclear. The DNA end lines up better with TRBJ2-1; the J call may be wrong. This CDR3 contains 11 residues. CDR1 and CDR2 (germline): DFQATT, SNEGSKA (reference sequence). In DNA form, the CDR3 reads TGCAGTGCTAGAGTAGTTACTGAGCAGTTCTTC. It yields the protein CSARVVTEQFF.

This clonotype was seen a few times. This sequence joins TRBV5-1 and TRBJ2-1; 8 bases fit TRBD2. V was pared by 1 base and J by 0 bases, with 6 bases of the junction left unmatched. CDR1 and CDR2 (germline): SGHRS, YFSETQ. CDR3 length equals 17 residues. The CDR3 DNA is TGCGCCAGCAGCTTGCCTAGCGGGCCCCCCTCCTACAATGAGCAGTTCTTC. It specifies CASSLPSGPPSYNEQFF.

The chain combines TRBV4-1 with TRBJ2-3, with D hard to call. The CDR3 contains 15 residues. The V gene lost 0 bases and the J gene lost 4 bases, with 11 bases spanning the gap. Germline CDR1 reads MGHRA; CDR2 reads YSYEKL. Here the CDR3 DNA reads TGCGCCAGCAGCCAAGATATCCCAGGCCCAGATACGCAGTATTTT. This codes for CASSQDIPGPDTQYF.

The chain combines TRBV27 with TRBJ1-5; D might be TRBD1 (5 bases). CDR3 length: 14 residues. The germline CDR1 and CDR2 sequences are MNHEY and SMNVEV (reference sequence). V was cut by 0 bases and J by 5 bases, with 8 bases left in between. The CDR3 sequence: CASSLSGVYQPQHF. The CDR3 bases are TGTGCCAGCAGTTTATCAGGGGTATATCAGCCCCAGCATTTT.

This clonotype was observed a few times. The chain couples TRBV12-3 or TRBV12-4 to TRBJ1-3; a possible D gene is TRBD1 (5 bases). CDR3 length equals 14 residues. Trimming cost V 8 bases and J 2 bases, with 13 bases left between them. The CDR3 protein is CASGGDRTGNTIYF. The DNA of the CDR3 is TGTGCCAGCGGGGGTGACAGAACTGGAAACACCATATATTTT.

The V and J genes are TRBV5-1 and TRBJ2-2; the D gene is possibly TRBD2 (6 bases). Germline V gives CDR1 SGHRS, CDR2 YFSETQ. This CDR3 is 14 amino acids long. V lost 7 bases, J lost 2 bases, and 12 bases lay in between. CDR3 protein: CASESGVNTGELFF. In DNA form, the CDR3 reads TGCGCCAGCGAGTCGGGGGTCAACACCGGGGAGCTGTTTTTT.

The rearrangement links TRBV12-3 or TRBV12-4 to TRBJ1-4, with D maybe TRBD1 (5 bases). Trimming shortened V by 5 bases and J by 4 bases, and 17 bases separated the two germline ends. CDR3 length equals 16 residues. CDR3: CASSNARGMINEKLFF. In nucleotides, the CDR3 is TGTGCCAGCAGTAATGCGCGGGGCATGATTAATGAAAAACTGTTTTTT.

In DNA form, the CDR3 reads TGCGCCAGCAGCCTCCAAGCTAGCGGGAGTATAAAAGATACGCAGTATTTT. This codes for CASSLQASGSIKDTQYF. This chain uses TRBV4-3 with TRBJ2-3; 10 nucleotides line up with TRBD2. Germline trimming cut 4 bases from V and 5 bases from J; bases unmatched to any gene: 12. Germline values: CDR1 LGHNA, CDR2 YSLEER. The CDR3 consists of 17 residues.

The chain joins TRBV5-1 to TRBJ2-3; 8 bases agree with TRBD2. Trimming took 1 base from V and 1 from J; bases not matched to a gene: 8. CDR3 length: 17 amino acids. The germline gives CDR1 SGHRS, CDR2 YFSETQ. CDR3 nucleotides: TGCGCCAGCAGCTTGCCGTCCGGAGCGGGAGGCACAGATACGCAGTATTTT. This encodes CASSLPSGAGGTDTQYF.

The CDR3 nucleotides are TGTGCCAGCAGCTTAGAGTTTGAGCAGTTCTTC. Its translation: CASSLEFEQFF. The chain couples TRBV7-8 to TRBJ2-1, with unresolved D. CDR1 SGHVS and CDR2 FQNEAQ come from the germline V gene. Between the trimmed V and J ends, which lost 1 base and 9 bases, there was a span of 4 bases. This CDR3 has 11 amino acids.

This clonotype was counted only a few times. The chain joins TRBV5-6 to TRBJ2-5; D perhaps matches TRBD2 (5 bases). The V end lost 1 base, the J end lost 0 bases, and 10 bases lay between the germline ends. Germline CDR1 is SGHDT and CDR2 is YYEEEE. The CDR3 is 15 residues long. CDR3 sequence (DNA): TGTGCCAGCAGCTTGAATGACTACTACCAAGAGACCCAGTACTTC. This sequence encodes CASSLNDYYQETQYF.

The table lists this clonotype with many counts. The rearrangement links TRBV5-1 to TRBJ1-2; the D is unclear. Germline V gene lookup returns CDR1 SGHRS and CDR2 YFSETQ. The CDR3 runs 12 residues. Trimming took 0 bases from V and 3 from J, leaving 3 bases between them. The CDR3 region is CASSLDDYGYTF. CDR3 coding DNA: TGCGCCAGCAGCTTGGACGACTATGGCTACACCTTC.

This clonotype appeared a few times. This chain links TRBV9 with TRBJ2-5, with D perhaps TRBD1 (7 bases). The CDR3 consists of 15 residues. Trimming removed 4 bases from V and 6 bases from J, with 19 bases in between. Germline V gives CDR1 SGDLS, CDR2 YYNGEE. CDR3 sequence (DNA): TGTGCCAGCAGCACATCAGGGGGGAGCTGGCAGACCCAGTACTTC. This gives the protein CASSTSGGSWQTQYF.

This clonotype was counted between two and nine times. The chain has TRBV6-2 or TRBV6-3 and TRBJ2-2, with a possible D match to TRBD2 (6 bases). Trimming took 6 bases from V and 2 from J, leaving 10 bases between them. The CDR3 is 14 amino acids. Per the germline V gene, CDR1 is MNHEY and CDR2 is SVGEGT. This CDR3 is CASSGTANTGELFF. Written as DNA, the CDR3 is TGTGCCAGCAGCGGGACTGCCAACACCGGGGAGCTGTTTTTT.

This CDR3 reads CASSWDPGATEAFF. The CDR3 nucleotides read TGTGCCAGCAGTTGGGACCCGGGGGCTACTGAAGCTTTCTTT. The chain recombines TRBV12-3 or TRBV12-4 with TRBJ1-1; weak D call: TRBD1 (6 bases). Between the trimmed V and J ends, which lost 4 bases and 5 bases, there was a span of 14 bases. This CDR3 has 14 residues.

The genes are TRBV5-1 and TRBJ2-5; 8 bases are a match to TRBD1. This CDR3 contains 14 residues. V trimming: 7 bases; J trimming: 5 bases; junction bases outside the gene matches: 10. Germline assignment: CDR1 SGHRS and CDR2 YFSETQ. The CDR3 protein is CASSGQGRGETQYF. CDR3 bases: TGCGCCAGCTCCGGACAGGGAAGAGGGGAGACCCAGTACTTC.

The chain joins TRBV5-1 to TRBJ2-4, with a possible D match to TRBD2 (5 bases). V was clipped by 1 base and J by 6 bases, with 17 bases between them. Germline values: CDR1 SGHRS, CDR2 YFSETQ. CDR3 length: 16 amino acids. The CDR3 sequence: CASSLTAGKQSNIQYF. As DNA, the CDR3 is TGCGCCAGCAGCTTGACCGCCGGGAAGCAATCAAACATTCAGTACTTC.

This clonotype was recorded a few times. The chain combines TRBV20-1 with TRBJ2-5; D might be TRBD1 (5 bases). The CDR3 length is 13 residues. V lost 8 bases, J lost 2 bases, and 15 bases lay in between. CDR1 and CDR2 (germline): DFQATT, SNEGSKA (reference sequence). In nucleotides, the CDR3 is TGCAGTACCCAGTACCAGGGTCAAGAGACCCAGTACTTC. This translates into CSTQYQGQETQYF.